Listed here are 21 T cell receptor beta chains from one sample, sequenced in a study of human T cells and chemical hapten exposure. Sequencing started from total RNA isolated from unfractionated whole blood. TCRdb ran MiXCR on the 5' RACE reads and lists one entry per CDR3 protein. This table has tens of thousands of distinct CDR3 sequences, about 8% appearing once. Receptors were obtained from a male donor in good health.

In its sample, this clonotype was seen a few times. The chain is built from TRBV29-1 and TRBJ2-7, with D perhaps matching TRBD1 (5 bases). CDR1 is SQVTM and CDR2 is ANQGSEA in the germline V gene. V lost 6 bases, J lost 0 bases, and 15 bases lay in between. The CDR3 is 14 amino acids. The CDR3 here is CSVQTVPSSYEQYF. CDR3 DNA sequence: TGCAGCGTACAGACAGTGCCCAGCTCCTACGAGCAGTACTTC.

CDR3 nucleotide sequence: TGTGCCAGCAGCGCCTACTTGAACAATGAGCAGTTCTTC. Its protein is CASSAYLNNEQFF. This chain connects TRBV7-2 to TRBJ2-1, with D hard to call. Trimming took 5 bases from V and 5 from J, leaving 10 bases between them. Germline-derived CDR1 and CDR2 are SGHTA and FQGNSA. The CDR3 runs 13 residues.

At least ten counts were recorded for this clonotype. This chain connects TRBV4-3 to TRBJ1-2, with D uncertain. CDR3 length: 15 residues. Trimming took 0 bases from V and 3 from J, leaving 11 bases between them. The germline gives CDR1 LGHNA, CDR2 YSLEER. The CDR3 protein is CASSQDRAGDYGYTF. CDR3 sequence (DNA): TGCGCCAGCAGCCAAGATCGGGCAGGCGACTATGGCTACACCTTC.

This clonotype was counted between two and nine times. The chain carries TRBV12-3 or TRBV12-4 and TRBJ1-4, with D unresolved. V was pared by 5 bases and J by 3 bases, with 10 bases between. The CDR3 spans 14 residues. The CDR3 loop is CASSPGPSNEKLFF. The CDR3 DNA reads as TGTGCCAGCAGTCCCGGACCGTCTAATGAAAAACTGTTTTTT.

Ten or more counts support this clonotype. The chain uses TRBV7-9 and TRBJ2-7; TRBD1 matches 8 bases. The junction had 3 bases not matched to a gene; V was cut back by 4 bases and J by 1 base. CDR3 length: 14 residues. Germline lookup yields CDR1 SEHNR and CDR2 FQNEAQ (reference sequence). CDR3 region: CASSSTGGSYEQYF. CDR3 nucleotides: TGTGCCAGCAGCTCTACAGGGGGATCCTACGAGCAGTACTTC. Using reference TRBV7-9 and TRBJ2-7 for the parts outside the CDR3, the full variable domain is DTGVSQNPRHKITKRGQNVTFRCDPISEHNRLYWYRQTLGQGPEFLTYFQNEAQLEKSRLLSDRFSAERPKGSFSTLEIQRTEQGDSAMYLCASSSTGGSYEQYFGPGTRLTVT.

This clonotype was seen only a few times. V is TRBV14 and J is TRBJ1-4; the D is unclear. This CDR3 has 16 residues. Germline CDR1 is SGHDN and CDR2 is FVKESK. The V gene lost 0 bases and the J gene lost 5 bases, with 13 bases spanning the gap. This chain's CDR3 is CASSQDRHTRNEKLFF. The CDR3 bases are TGTGCCAGCAGCCAAGATCGGCACACCCGGAATGAAAAACTGTTTTTT. Based on the CDR3 plus reference TRBV14 and TRBJ1-4, the full variable domain is EAGVTQFPSHSVIEKGQTVTLRCDPISGHDNLYWYRRVMGKEIKFLLHFVKESKQDESGMPNNRFLAERTGGTYSTLKVQPAELEDSGVYFCASSQDRHTRNEKLFFGSGTQLSVL.

This clonotype has at least ten counts. The chain carries TRBV14 and TRBJ2-5; tentatively, D is TRBD1 (6 bases). CDR1 is SGHDN and CDR2 is FVKESK in the germline V gene. Deletions cut 4 bases from V and 6 bases from J, with 15 bases between. This CDR3 region has 14 residues. CDR3 residues: CASSPQQGLKTQYF. The CDR3 region has the DNA TGTGCCAGCAGCCCGCAACAGGGTCTGAAGACCCAGTACTTC.

This clonotype appeared many times. This chain connects TRBV13 to TRBJ2-3; 8 nucleotides line up with TRBD2. The CDR3 is 15 residues long. With 6 bases clipped from V and 0 bases from J, the junction kept 5 bases outside the gene matches. Germline CDR1 and CDR2: PRHDT and FYEKMQ (reference sequence). The CDR3 sequence: CASRVAGGSTDTQYF. CDR3 bases: TGTGCCAGCAGGGTGGCGGGGGGAAGCACAGATACGCAGTATTTT.

This clonotype turned up a few times. The chain uses TRBV12-3 or TRBV12-4 and TRBJ2-7, with 8 bases that match TRBD2. The CDR3 contains 14 residues. The V gene end was trimmed by 4 bases and the J gene end by 4 bases; junction bases not matched to a gene: 6. The CDR3 nucleotides read TGTGCCAGCAGTTCCGGGACTAGTCGGTACGAGCAGTACTTC. The encoded protein is CASSSGTSRYEQYF.

Ten or more counts support this clonotype. The chain is built from TRBV27 and TRBJ1-1, with a possible D match to TRBD1 (5 bases). Germline lookup yields CDR1 MNHEY and CDR2 SMNVEV (reference sequence). The length of the CDR3 is 17 residues. Trimming removed 4 bases at V and 0 bases at J, with 18 bases between. The CDR3 loop reads CASSSQGVGSLNTEAFF. The DNA of the CDR3 is TGTGCCAGCAGTTCGCAGGGTGTCGGATCCCTGAACACTGAAGCTTTCTTT.

This clonotype has at least ten counts. The chain links TRBV29-1 to TRBJ2-2; D call uncertain. Germline V lookup: CDR1 SQVTM, CDR2 ANQGSEA. V was trimmed by 5 bases and J by 5 bases, leaving 6 bases between them. CDR3 length: 11 residues. The CDR3 DNA sequence: TGCAGCGTTCTGTGGACCGGGGAGCTGTTTTTT. It yields the protein CSVLWTGELFF.

This clonotype was seen a handful of times. This rearrangement joins TRBV5-1 to TRBJ2-7, with D unclear. The V end was cut by 0 bases, the J end by 5 bases, with 12 bases between. Per germline, CDR1 SGHRS and CDR2 YFSETQ. CDR3 length equals 14 residues. CDR3 sequence: CASSLEQLEDEQYF. The CDR3 region has the DNA TGCGCCAGCAGCTTGGAACAGCTTGAAGACGAGCAGTACTTC.

The V gene is TRBV12-3 or TRBV12-4, the J gene TRBJ1-1; no clear D gene. The CDR3 contains 14 residues. Deletions cut 3 bases from V and 1 base from J, with 9 bases between. In DNA, the CDR3 is TGTGCCAGCAGTTTGACGGATCAGAACACTGAAGCTTTCTTT. Its protein product is CASSLTDQNTEAFF.

This rearrangement joins TRBV7-2 to TRBJ2-5; D might be TRBD1 or TRBD2, each matching 6 bases. The germline gives CDR1 SGHTA, CDR2 FQGNSA. The CDR3 runs 19 residues. V lost 5 bases and J lost 4, with 29 bases in between. CDR3 residues: CASSQFYPNFRGLGETQYF. In DNA form, the CDR3 reads TGTGCCAGCAGCCAATTTTATCCAAATTTTCGGGGGCTCGGAGAGACCCAGTACTTC.

The chain recombines TRBV25-1 with TRBJ2-6; D gene uncertain. V dropped 4 bases and J dropped 0 bases, with 7 bases sitting between them. The CDR3 spans 15 residues. Germline CDR1 is MGHDK and CDR2 is SYGVNS. Here the CDR3 DNA reads TGTGCCAGCAGTGTACAAGACTCTGGGGCCAACGTCCTGACTTTC. It specifies CASSVQDSGANVLTF.

V usage is TRBV12-3 or TRBV12-4 and J usage is TRBJ1-1; 8 bases agree with TRBD1. V shed 6 bases and J 4 bases; nucleotides not matched to a gene: 4. This CDR3 is built from 13 residues. DNA of the CDR3: TGTGCCAGCAGCCAACAGGGGGGCACTGAAGCTTTCTTT. Encoded protein: CASSQQGGTEAFF.

This clonotype was detected ten times or more. The chain is built from TRBV6-6 and TRBJ2-3; no clear D gene. This CDR3 spans 15 amino acids. Trimming removed 4 bases from V and 4 bases from J, with 15 bases in between. CDR1 and CDR2 (germline): MNHNY, SVGAGI (reference sequence). CDR3 coding DNA: TGTGCCAGCAGTTTCCGGGCCCTTCCCCCAGATACGCAGTATTTT. This gives the protein CASSFRALPPDTQYF.

In its sample, this clonotype was seen many times. The V call is TRBV11-2, the J call TRBJ2-7; D is undetermined. The germline gives CDR1 SGHAT, CDR2 FQNNGV. CDR3 length: 13 amino acids. V was clipped by 5 bases and J by 2 bases, with 10 bases between them. In DNA form, the CDR3 reads TGTGCCAGCAGCCACCTGACCCCCTACGAGCAGTACTTC. Protein sequence: CASSHLTPYEQYF.

This clonotype showed up many times. V usage is TRBV5-6 and J usage is TRBJ2-5, with D tentatively TRBD1 or TRBD2 (7 bases each). Between the trimmed V and J ends, which lost 3 bases and 1 base, there was a span of 13 bases. Per the germline V gene, CDR1 is SGHDT and CDR2 is YYEEEE. This CDR3 is 15 amino acids long. CDR3 amino acids: CASSSGGGRQETQYF. CDR3 coding DNA: TGTGCCAGCAGCTCAGGGGGGGGCCGCCAAGAGACCCAGTACTTC. The full variable domain, its missing parts supplied by reference TRBV5-6 and TRBJ2-5, is DAGVTQSPTHLIKTRGQQVTLRCSPKSGHDTVSWYQQALGQGPQFIFQYYEEEERQRGNFPDRFSGHQFPNYSSELNVNALLLGDSALYLCASSSGGGRQETQYFGPGTRLLVL.

The table lists this clonotype with a few counts. The chain carries TRBV6-5 and TRBJ2-5; D unresolved. CDR3 length equals 14 residues. Germline values: CDR1 MNHEY, CDR2 SVGAGI. V was trimmed by 6 bases and J by 2 bases, leaving 13 bases between them. CDR3 loop: CASSPRPQQETQYF. Written as DNA, the CDR3 is TGTGCCAGCAGCCCAAGGCCACAGCAAGAGACCCAGTACTTC.

This clonotype came up a few times. The J gene is TRBJ1-5, the V gene TRBV7-2; D is ambiguous. Deletions cut 3 bases from V and 0 bases from J, with 3 bases between. The V gene's germline CDR1 is SGHTA and CDR2 FQGNSA. The CDR3 length is 13 residues. CDR3 sequence: CASSFRSNQPQHF. CDR3 DNA: TGTGCCAGCAGCTTTCGTAGCAATCAGCCCCAGCATTTT.